This TCR beta chain was observed in a study of T cells in Graves' hyperthyroidism and ophthalmopathy. V lost 2 bases to trimming and J lost 3 bases, with 11 bases between them. The CDR3 has 15 amino acids. Germline assignment: CDR1 SGDLS and CDR2 YYNGEE. There were TCR beta CDR3 regions amplified from RNA transcripts. The HTBI primer set drove a first-round RT-PCR of the TCR CDR3. A single record per CDR3 protein comes from TCRdb applying MiXCR to the multiplex PCR reads. The profile shows 650,000 to 800,000 distinct CDR3 sequences, less than 45% of them singletons. This clonotype was found many times.

Sequences were obtained from peripheral blood or thyroid tissue (not recorded which). V and J are TRBV9 and TRBJ1-4; perhaps TRBD1 as D (5 bases). The receptor was isolated from an adult man with Graves' disease, either hyperthyroidism or ophthalmopathy (not recorded which). CDR3 DNA: TGTGCCAGCAGCGTTGCAGGGTCGCCTAATGAAAAACTGTTTTTT. Its protein product is CASSVAGSPNEKLFF.